This T cell receptor beta chain was observed in a study of cytomegalovirus exposure and HLA in healthy donors. Overall study results and limits: Data from an earlier analysis indicated that most TCR beta V segments were productive either about 87% or about 30% of the time.

Worth noting for this clone: Antigen unknown.

The donors, nominally healthy at sampling, likely had unrecorded immune exposures. Both 60 Vbeta primers and 13 Jbeta primers went into the PCR. Assay used: immunoSEQ multiplex PCR; TCRdb lists only in-frame clones, some missing. The data contain about 70,000 clones, about 67% of them seen just once; the ten biggest clones take up 10% to 12%. Sequencing used PBMCs. The TCR was taken from a human donor in good health.

The CDR3 bases are TGCGCCAGCAGCTTGGATGCTAGCGGGAGAAGGTTGGGCACAGATACGCAGTATTTT. It codes for CASSLDASGRRLGTDTQYF. The chain links TRBV5-1 to TRBJ2-3, with TRBD2 identical over 10 bases. Germline CDR1 and CDR2: SGHRS and YFSETQ. The CDR3 extends over 19 amino acids. The V and J ends lost 0 bases and 1 base, in that order; junction bases with no gene match: 11.